These 8 T cell receptor beta chains were sequenced from one sample in a study of blood T cells in healthy people across ages. Together with a sample-barcoded 5' primer, a J-beta primer mix was included in a second PCR lasting roughly 6 to 12 cycles. TCRdb recomputed calls from the 5' RACE reads with MiXCR, one row per CDR3 protein. The sample holds 1.5 million to 2 million distinct CDR3 sequences; 39% are singletons and the top ten take 23%. Input material: blood. All receptors derive from a human donor in good health.

This rearrangement joins TRBV9 to TRBJ1-2; TRBD1 is a possible D gene (6 bases). The CDR3 contains 15 residues. Trimming shortened V by 3 bases and J by 4 bases, and 16 bases separated the two germline ends. CDR1 SGDLS and CDR2 YYNGEE come from the germline V gene. The CDR3 reads CASSANRDKIYGYTF. Here the CDR3 DNA reads TGTGCCAGCAGCGCAAACCGGGACAAGATCTATGGCTACACCTTC.

V and J are TRBV29-1 and TRBJ1-2; tentative D call: TRBD1 (5 bases). This CDR3 region has 14 residues. V was shortened by 1 base and J by 2 bases, with 11 bases between the two germline ends. CDR1 SQVTM and CDR2 ANQGSEA come from the germline V gene. The CDR3 DNA is TGCAGCGTTGAAGTCGTTTACAGGAACTATGGCTACACCTTC. It codes for CSVEVVYRNYGYTF.

As for this clonotype: This may be a read error, as it is one base from a much larger clone. This sequence joins TRBV4-1 and TRBJ2-3; D is uncertain. The CDR3 has 16 residues. Germline assignment: CDR1 MGHRA and CDR2 YSYEKL. Here the CDR3 reads CAGSQDPPGRTDTQYF. The CDR3 nucleotides are TGCGCCGGCAGCCAAGATCCCCCTGGCCGCACAGATACGCAGTATTTT.

This chain connects TRBV24-1 to TRBJ2-3; D uncertain. CDR1 and CDR2 (germline): KGHDR, SFDVKD. V gave up 9 bases and J gave up 8 bases, with 11 bases separating them. The CDR3 loop spans 11 amino acids. The CDR3 nucleotides read TGTGCCACCGGCCTCTCTGTTACGCAGTATTTT. This sequence encodes CATGLSVTQYF.

J is TRBJ2-7 and V is TRBV12-3 or TRBV12-4; TRBD1 agrees at 8 bases. Trimming at V came to 3 bases and at J to 2 bases, leaving 6 bases not matched to a gene. This CDR3 is 15 amino acids long. The CDR3 loop reads CASSLSRQGTYEQYF. DNA of the CDR3: TGTGCCAGCAGTTTGTCTCGACAGGGGACCTACGAGCAGTACTTC.

The chain uses TRBV5-1 and TRBJ1-2; D unclear. The V end lost 4 bases, the J end lost 2 bases, and 18 bases lay between the germline ends. This CDR3 has 16 amino acids. Germline assignment: CDR1 SGHRS and CDR2 YFSETQ. CDR3 in amino acids: CASSLLTPYANYGYTF. The CDR3 DNA follows: TGCGCCAGCAGCCTCCTGACCCCTTACGCCAACTATGGCTACACCTTC.

The CDR3 coding sequence is TGCAGTGCTAGAGAAGGGGTGACTGGGGGCTACACCTTC. Translation gives CSAREGVTGGYTF. The V and J genes are TRBV20-1 and TRBJ1-2; perhaps TRBD1 as D (5 bases). Trimming cost V 0 bases and J 8 bases, with 13 bases left between them. Germline loops: CDR1 DFQATT, CDR2 SNEGSKA (reference sequence). The CDR3 runs 13 residues.

Only a few counts were recorded for this clonotype. The genes are TRBV6-6 and TRBJ1-2, with TRBD1 as a possible D gene (5 bases). Trimming shortened V by 4 bases and J by 4 bases, and 13 bases separated the two germline ends. The CDR3 length is 14 residues. Per the germline V gene, CDR1 is MNHNY and CDR2 is SVGAGI (reference sequence). The DNA for the CDR3 is TGTGCCAGCAGTTTCATCGACAGCATCTATGGCTACACCTTC. This sequence encodes CASSFIDSIYGYTF.